One sample yielded the 21 T cell receptor beta chains listed below, sequenced in a study of T cells expressing NK-cell markers (TCRdb year 2020). The library was prepared using 5' RACE. Sequencing relied on an Illumina HiSeq 2000. Reprocessed by TCRdb, the reads give a single entry per CDR3 protein sequence, without DNA. The sample's own table lists about 460,000 distinct CDR3 sequences. Roughly 1.4% of the sample lies in the top ten. Sample: blood T cells: a sorted CD56 or NKG2C T cell subset, CD4+ or CD8+ T cells, or bulk PBMC T cells (not recorded which). The receptors were sampled from a woman aged 45-59 years in good health. Donor details come from another sample of the same person, matched by shared clones.

The chain is built from TRBV15 and TRBJ2-3; with no DNA, the TCRdb D assignment of TRBD1 cannot be verified. This CDR3 is 17 amino acids long. CDR1 and CDR2 (germline): LNHNV, YYDKDF (reference sequence). CDR3 residues: CATSSYQGSASTDTQYF.

The V gene is TRBV6-1, the J gene TRBJ1-1. The germline gives CDR1 MNHNS, CDR2 SASEGT. This CDR3 comprises 14 residues. The CDR3 here is CACGLAGQNTEAFF.

This chain's CDR3 is CAISAVTKQFF. V is TRBV10-3 and J is TRBJ2-1. The CDR3 spans 11 residues. CDR1 and CDR2 from the germline V gene are ENHRY and SYGVKD.

The chain links TRBV7-9 to TRBJ1-5. Germline V gene lookup returns CDR1 SEHNR and CDR2 FQNEAQ (reference sequence). The CDR3 has 16 amino acids. The CDR3 loop reads CASSLGTGGRRQPQHF.

The V and J genes are TRBV2 and TRBJ2-3; TCRdb selects TRBD2, and the lack of DNA leaves this call unchecked. This CDR3 is 15 amino acids long. CDR1 and CDR2 from the germline V gene are SNHLY and FYNNEI. This CDR3 is CASSALAGTTDTQYF.

This chain connects TRBV29-1 to TRBJ2-7; without DNA, the TCRdb call of TRBD1 cannot be checked. Germline V gene sequence: CDR1 SQVTM, CDR2 ANQGSEA. This CDR3 contains 15 residues. The CDR3 loop is CSVIKGGTGRREQYF.

The chain has TRBV7-9 and TRBJ2-2; TCRdb lists TRBD1, though no DNA is available to test this call. The CDR3 consists of 14 residues. Germline assignment: CDR1 SEHNR and CDR2 FQNEAQ (reference sequence). The CDR3 protein is CATLWGSDTGELFF.

This chain links TRBV5-6 with TRBJ2-5; the D call of TRBD1 rests on TCRdb alone, since no DNA is present to check it. The CDR3 spans 15 residues. CDR1 and CDR2 (germline): SGHDT, YYEEEE. CDR3 sequence: CASSDGRSHQETQYF.

The chain uses TRBV11-3 and TRBJ2-1; TCRdb's D gene call, TRBD2, goes unchecked for lack of DNA. Germline loops: CDR1 SGHNT, CDR2 YENEEA. The CDR3 loop spans 15 amino acids. The CDR3 spells CASSSGLAGEYEQFF. Full variable domain (remainder filled in from reference TRBV11-3 and TRBJ2-1): EAGVVQSPRYKIIEKKQPVAFWCNPISGHNTLYWYLQNLGQGPELLIRYENEEAVDDSQLPKDRFSAERLKGVDSTLKIQPAELGDSAVYLCASSSGLAGEYEQFFGPGTRLTVL.

The CDR3 spells CASRPGHLSGANVLTF. The chain carries TRBV12-3 or TRBV12-4 and TRBJ2-6; TCRdb designates TRBD1, a call that cannot be tested without DNA. The CDR3 sequence is 16 residues long.

The chain combines TRBV25-1 with TRBJ2-3. The CDR3 length is 13 residues. Per the germline V gene, CDR1 is MGHDK and CDR2 is SYGVNS. CDR3 in amino acids: CASSPSTLVTQYF.

J is TRBJ2-4 and V is TRBV28; TCRdb lists TRBD1, though no DNA is available to test this call. The CDR3 runs to 15 residues. CDR1 is MDHEN and CDR2 is SYDVKM in the germline V gene. CDR3 region: CASSSLGTSKNIQYF.

The chain combines TRBV7-9 with TRBJ1-5; TCRdb outputs TRBD1, but without DNA this stays unchecked. CDR1 SEHNR and CDR2 FQNEAQ come from the germline V gene (reference sequence). This CDR3 region has 12 residues. The CDR3 loop reads CASGQGNQPQHF. Complete variable domain (other parts from reference TRBV7-9 and TRBJ1-5): DTGVSQNPRHKITKRGQNVTFRCDPISEHNRLYWYRQTLGQGPEFLTYFQNEAQLEKSRLLSDRFSAERPKGSFSTLEIQRTEQGDSAMYLCASGQGNQPQHFGDGTRLSIL.

The V gene is TRBV9, the J gene TRBJ2-6; TCRdb gives TRBD2 as the D gene, but with no DNA this cannot be confirmed. Germline CDR1 is SGDLS and CDR2 is YYNGEE. CDR3 size: 18 residues. The CDR3 region is CASSVEAGLFSGANVLTF.

The rearrangement joins TRBV20-1 to TRBJ2-7. The germline V gene encodes CDR1 DFQATT and CDR2 SNEGSKA (reference sequence). The CDR3 has 13 amino acids. The CDR3 loop reads CSASGQSAYEQYF.

The chain joins TRBV5-6 to TRBJ2-5. Germline V gene sequence: CDR1 SGHDT, CDR2 YYEEEE. The CDR3 loop spans 13 amino acids. This CDR3 is CASSLYGVETQYF.

CDR3 residues: CASSVAGDRTDTQYF. The V call is TRBV5-1, the J call TRBJ2-3; lacking DNA, the TRBD2 call made by TCRdb goes unchecked. The CDR3 is made up of 15 amino acids. CDR1 is SGHRS, CDR2 YFSETQ, per germline.

The chain combines TRBV5-5 with TRBJ1-5; the TCRdb D gene call, TRBD1, has no DNA to confirm it. Germline loops: CDR1 SGHKS, CDR2 YYEKEE (reference sequence). The length of the CDR3 is 15 residues. CDR3 in amino acids: CASSLDPRVNQPQHF. Variable domain in full (rest from reference TRBV5-5 and TRBJ1-5): DAGVTQSPTHLIKTRGQQVTLRCSPISGHKSVSWYQQVLGQGPQFIFQYYEKEERGRGNFPDRFSARQFPNYSSELNVNALLLGDSALYLCASSLDPRVNQPQHFGDGTRLSIL.

CDR3 loop: CSAYSSGRPETTQYF. V and J are TRBV20-1 and TRBJ2-3; the D call of TRBD2 rests on TCRdb alone, since no DNA is present to check it. Germline loops: CDR1 DFQATT, CDR2 SNEGSKA (reference sequence). CDR3 length equals 15 residues.

The rearrangement joins TRBV29-1 to TRBJ1-2; with no DNA, the TCRdb D assignment of TRBD1 cannot be verified. This CDR3 comprises 11 residues. In germline, CDR1 is SQVTM, CDR2 ANQGSEA. CDR3 sequence reads: CSGRTVQGYTF.

V gene TRBV12-3 or TRBV12-4 combines with J gene TRBJ2-5. CDR3 length equals 15 residues. CDR3 in amino acids: CASSLTLAKQETQYF.